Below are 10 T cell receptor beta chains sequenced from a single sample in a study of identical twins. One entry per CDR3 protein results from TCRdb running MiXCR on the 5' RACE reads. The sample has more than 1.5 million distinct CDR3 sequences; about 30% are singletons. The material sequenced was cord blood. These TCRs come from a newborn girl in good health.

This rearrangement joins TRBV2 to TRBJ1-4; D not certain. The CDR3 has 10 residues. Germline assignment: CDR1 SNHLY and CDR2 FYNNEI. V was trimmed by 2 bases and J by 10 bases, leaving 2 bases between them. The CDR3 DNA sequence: TGTGCCAGCAGTGAACGAAAACTGTTTTTT. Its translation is CASSERKLFF.

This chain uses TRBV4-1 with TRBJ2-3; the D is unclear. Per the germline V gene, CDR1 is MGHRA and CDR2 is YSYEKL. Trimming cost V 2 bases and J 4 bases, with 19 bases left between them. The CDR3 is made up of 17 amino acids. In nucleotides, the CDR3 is TGCGCCAGCAGCCAATGGCAGCGATTAGCTGGCGCAGATACGCAGTATTTT. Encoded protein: CASSQWQRLAGADTQYF.

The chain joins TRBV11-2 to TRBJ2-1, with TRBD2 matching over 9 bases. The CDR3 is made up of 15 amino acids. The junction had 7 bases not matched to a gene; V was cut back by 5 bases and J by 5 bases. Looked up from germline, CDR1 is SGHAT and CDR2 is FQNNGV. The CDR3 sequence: CASSARLAEDNEQFF. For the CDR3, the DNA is TGTGCCAGCAGCGCCCGACTAGCGGAGGACAATGAGCAGTTCTTC.

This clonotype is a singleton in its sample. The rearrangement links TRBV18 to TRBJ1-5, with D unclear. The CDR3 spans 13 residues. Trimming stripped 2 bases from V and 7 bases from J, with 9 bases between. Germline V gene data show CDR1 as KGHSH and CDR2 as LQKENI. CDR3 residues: CASSPGLGQPQHF. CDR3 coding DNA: TGTGCCAGCTCACCAGGGTTGGGCCAGCCCCAGCATTTT.

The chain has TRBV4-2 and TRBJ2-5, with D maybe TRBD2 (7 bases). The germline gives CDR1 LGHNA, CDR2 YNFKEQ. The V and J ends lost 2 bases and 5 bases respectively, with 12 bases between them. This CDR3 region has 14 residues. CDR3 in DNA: TGTGCCAGCAGCCAATGGGGGGGCAGGGAGACCCAGTACTTC. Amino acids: CASSQWGGRETQYF.

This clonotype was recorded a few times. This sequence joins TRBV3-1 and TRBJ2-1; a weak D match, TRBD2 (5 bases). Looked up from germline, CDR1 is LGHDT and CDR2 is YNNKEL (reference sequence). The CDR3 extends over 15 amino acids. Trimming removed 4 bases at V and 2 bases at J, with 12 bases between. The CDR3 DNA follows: TGTGCCAGCAGCCGTGAGCGGCCCCCCTACAATGAGCAGTTCTTC. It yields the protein CASSRERPPYNEQFF.

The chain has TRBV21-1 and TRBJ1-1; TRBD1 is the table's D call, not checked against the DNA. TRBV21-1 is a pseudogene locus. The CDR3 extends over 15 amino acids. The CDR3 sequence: CASTLGQGDNTEAFF. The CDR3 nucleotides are TGTGCCAGCACCCTCGGCCAGGGTGACAACACTGAAGCTTTCTTT.

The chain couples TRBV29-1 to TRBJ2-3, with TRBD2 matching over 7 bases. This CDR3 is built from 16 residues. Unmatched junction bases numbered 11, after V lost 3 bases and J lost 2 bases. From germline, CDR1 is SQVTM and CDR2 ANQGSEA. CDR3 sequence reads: CSVELGGGGITDTQYF. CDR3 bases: TGCAGCGTTGAGCTCGGTGGCGGGGGTATCACAGATACGCAGTATTTT.

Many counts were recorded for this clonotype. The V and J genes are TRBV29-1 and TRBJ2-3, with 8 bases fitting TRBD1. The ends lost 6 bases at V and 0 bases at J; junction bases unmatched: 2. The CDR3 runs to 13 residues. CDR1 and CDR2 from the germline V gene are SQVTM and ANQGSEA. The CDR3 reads CSVHRGSTDTQYF. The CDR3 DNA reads TGCAGCGTCCACAGGGGGAGCACAGATACGCAGTATTTT.

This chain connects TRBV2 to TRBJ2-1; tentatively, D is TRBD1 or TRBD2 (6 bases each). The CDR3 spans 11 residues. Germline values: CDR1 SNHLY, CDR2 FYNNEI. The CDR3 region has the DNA TGTGTCAAGTACCGGGGGCATGAGCAGTTCTTC. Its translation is CVKYRGHEQFF.